This TCR beta chain was captured in a study of blood T cell repertoires in COVID-19. TCRdb keeps only in-frame clones here, not all; method: immunoSEQ multiplex PCR. Of around 250,000 clones listed, roughly nine tenths are singletons. This CDR3 has 14 amino acids. Trimming cost V 4 bases and J 5 bases; bases outside gene matches: 3. Germline V gene sequence: CDR1 LGHNA, CDR2 YNFKEQ. Sequencing used peripheral blood. This rearrangement joins TRBV4-2 to TRBJ1-5; the match to TRBD1 covers 9 bases. This receptor was taken from a man in his sixties with acute or convalescent COVID-19. The CDR3 reads CASSLTGGHQPQHF. The CDR3 nucleotides are TGTGCCAGCAGCCTAACAGGGGGCCATCAGCCCCAGCATTTT.